This TCR beta chain was identified in a study of CD8 T cells in Susac syndrome. Study results and caveats: As the study acknowledged, the number of individuals in its TCR sequencing and HLA analysis was relatively small.

The CDR3 has 17 amino acids. Trimming removed 6 bases at V and 0 bases at J, with 19 bases between. The germline V gene has CDR1 MNHNS and CDR2 SASEGT. RNA amounts of about 0.45 to 1 ug underwent reverse transcription with random hexamers. The immunoSEQ assay covered 54 Vbeta and 13 Jbeta segments for CDR3. TCRdb redid the calling of the immunoSEQ multiplex PCR reads with MiXCR, one entry per CDR3 protein. The sample includes about 300,000 distinct CDR3 sequences, 92% of them seen just once. With regard to this clonotype: Its antigen remains unidentified.

Sequencing was performed on CD4+ T cells from PBMCs. The TCR sequence derives from a human donor with multiple sclerosis. V gene TRBV6-1 combines with J gene TRBJ2-3, with D maybe TRBD2 (7 bases). This CDR3 reads CASSFGGGGVSTDTQYF. Here the CDR3 DNA reads TGTGCCAGCAGCTTCGGGGGAGGGGGGGTTAGCACAGATACGCAGTATTTT.